Detailed here is one T cell receptor beta chain. The entry originates in a study of blood T cell repertoires in COVID-19. Study-level background: The study drew acute and convalescent COVID-19 samples from the United States, Italy and Spain. PBMCs, B-cell-depleted T cells, or T cells were the source of the cDNA or gDNA that made up the material.

V trimming: 0 bases; J trimming: 4 bases; junction bases outside the gene matches: 12. There are 18 residues in the CDR3. Germline CDR1 LGHNA, CDR2 YSLEER. It was during active infection that Seattle patients were enrolled and then longitudinally followed. In the study's own analysis: Reference gene primer amplification in the assay estimated nucleated cell counts. The repertoire was sequenced with immunoSEQ multiplex PCR; TCRdb's copy has only in-frame clones and lacks some. V and J calls and clone size follow that table, whereas D and trimming were derived from the DNA. The sample shows about 220,000 clones, 75% to 85% of them seen only once.

The V and J genes are TRBV4-3 and TRBJ2-1; 7 nucleotides agree with TRBD2. The TCR originated in a woman in her 70s with COVID-19, enrolled during active disease. Input material: peripheral blood. CDR3 residues: CASSQESSDTGRYNEQFF. The CDR3 bases are TGCGCCAGCAGCCAAGAATCTTCGGATACCGGGAGGTACAATGAGCAGTTCTTC.